One sample yielded the 24 T cell receptor beta chains listed below, sequenced in a study of human T cells and chemical hapten exposure (dated by TCRdb to about 2021). The intended sense of this specimen's time point label: patch test 2, 6 weeks after DPC sensitization. Read against the paper, the sample's treatment or condition label means: therapeutic diphenylcyclopropenone sensitization with weekly scalp DPC. Library prep was done by RACE. The reads were generated on a NextSeq 500. TCRdb reprocessed the public reads (quality trimming at Q25 with fastp, clone calling with MiXCR) and kept in-frame beta chains. Identical CDR3 protein sequences are pooled into one entry, listed with their most common genes and DNA. The sample table lists hundreds of thousands of distinct CDR3 sequences, more than 5% of them with a count of one. Of the sample, 5% to 6% is held by the ten largest clones. The sequenced sample was whole blood, obtained in connection with sensitization to the hapten diphenylcyclopropenone (DPC). The source of these receptors is a woman younger than 35 with alopecia areata. Some clones in this sample may be carry-over from other donors' samples.

The J gene is TRBJ2-1, the V gene TRBV9; the D call may be TRBD1 or TRBD2 (6 bases each). In germline, CDR1 is SGDLS, CDR2 YYNGEE. There are 15 residues in the CDR3. V was pared by 0 bases and J by 3 bases, with 10 bases between. The CDR3 loop reads CASSVAGGDYNEQFF. Written as DNA, the CDR3 is TGTGCCAGCAGCGTAGCCGGGGGCGACTACAATGAGCAGTTCTTC.

The rearrangement links TRBV9 to TRBJ2-2; TRBD1 matches 7 bases. Germline V lookup: CDR1 SGDLS, CDR2 YYNGEE. This CDR3 region has 16 residues. The junction had 6 bases not matched to a gene; V was cut back by 4 bases and J by 0 bases. The CDR3 bases are TGTGCCAGCAGCCAAACGGGACAGTCGAACACCGGGGAGCTGTTTTTT. It encodes CASSQTGQSNTGELFF.

This clonotype was seen many times. CDR3 in amino acids: CASSFGSGRADYGYTF. CDR3 sequence (DNA): TGTGCCAGCAGCTTTGGTTCTGGACGAGCGGACTATGGCTACACCTTC. The rearrangement links TRBV13 to TRBJ1-2; no reliable D call. This CDR3 is 16 amino acids long. The ends were cut back, 3 bases at V and 3 bases at J, with 17 bases in the middle. The germline gives CDR1 PRHDT, CDR2 FYEKMQ (reference sequence).

This clonotype was counted ten times or more. V gene TRBV5-1 combines with J gene TRBJ1-1; D not resolved. CDR3 length equals 14 residues. Trimming left V 0 bases short and J 5 bases short, with 11 bases between. Germline lookup yields CDR1 SGHRS and CDR2 YFSETQ. As DNA, the CDR3 is TGCGCCAGCAGCTTGGGGGAAGTTGGGACTGAAGCTTTCTTT. This codes for CASSLGEVGTEAFF.

This clonotype was detected ten times or more. The V gene is TRBV2, the J gene TRBJ2-3; 7 nucleotides agree with TRBD1. Germline V lookup: CDR1 SNHLY, CDR2 FYNNEI. This CDR3 has 15 amino acids. The ends lost 5 bases at V and 0 bases at J; junction bases unmatched: 5. The chain's CDR3 is CASSIGTASTDTQYF. The CDR3 DNA reads TGTGCCAGCAGTATAGGGACAGCAAGCACAGATACGCAGTATTTT.

This clonotype was seen at least ten times. The chain uses TRBV29-1 and TRBJ1-5; 9 nucleotides align to TRBD1. The J segment lost 6 bases and the V segment lost 0 bases, leaving 3 bases of the junction unmatched. The germline V gene encodes CDR1 SQVTM and CDR2 ANQGSEA. This CDR3 is 14 amino acids long. CDR3 loop: CSVEEGQGGQPQHF. The CDR3 DNA reads TGCAGCGTTGAAGAGGGACAGGGTGGTCAGCCCCAGCATTTT.

This clonotype has a handful of counts. The chain recombines TRBV7-2 with TRBJ1-5, with a possible D match to TRBD1 (5 bases). The CDR3 has 13 amino acids. V was clipped by 2 bases and J by 8 bases, with 10 bases between them. The germline V gene encodes CDR1 SGHTA and CDR2 FQGNSA. In DNA form, the CDR3 reads TGTGCCAGCAGCTTAAACAGGCAGGAGCCCCAGCATTTT. Protein: CASSLNRQEPQHF.

The chain combines TRBV27 with TRBJ2-3, with D perhaps TRBD1 (6 bases). Germline values: CDR1 MNHEY, CDR2 SMNVEV (reference sequence). V dropped 5 bases and J dropped 1 base, with 16 bases sitting between them. The CDR3 extends over 16 amino acids. As DNA, the CDR3 is TGTGCCAGCAGTCCTACCGACAGGCCTGGCACAGATACGCAGTATTTT. Translation: CASSPTDRPGTDTQYF.

This chain joins TRBV20-1 and TRBJ2-4, with D possibly TRBD2 on 6 matching bases. CDR1 and CDR2 (germline): DFQATT, SNEGSKA (reference sequence). The CDR3 extends over 15 amino acids. Trimming removed 6 bases from V and 5 bases from J, with 20 bases in between. DNA for the CDR3: TGCAGTGCCCAGCCACAGGAGGGATCCGAAAACATTCAGTACTTC. Its protein product is CSAQPQEGSENIQYF.

The chain joins TRBV15 to TRBJ1-5; the D is unclear. The CDR3 contains 12 residues. V lost 0 bases to trimming and J lost 7 bases, with 4 bases between them. Per the germline V gene, CDR1 is LNHNV and CDR2 is YYDKDF (reference sequence). The CDR3 sequence: CATSRDWQPQHF. For the CDR3, the DNA is TGTGCCACCAGCAGAGATTGGCAGCCCCAGCATTTT.

This clonotype appeared many times. The chain joins TRBV12-3 or TRBV12-4 to TRBJ1-4; 9 bases map to TRBD1. The ends lost 6 bases at V and 7 bases at J; junction bases unmatched: 6. This CDR3 region has 14 residues. As DNA, the CDR3 is TGTGCCAGCAGGTCCGGGACAGGGACTGAAAAACTGTTTTTT. Translation gives CASRSGTGTEKLFF.

The rearrangement links TRBV7-6 to TRBJ2-2; maybe TRBD2 (5 bases). Trimming removed 1 base at V and 13 bases at J, with 19 bases between. In germline, CDR1 is SGHVS, CDR2 FNYEAQ. The CDR3 totals 15 residues. The CDR3 region is CASSLEPNGVGGLFF. DNA of the CDR3: TGTGCCAGCAGCTTAGAACCAAACGGGGTTGGCGGGCTGTTTTTT.

This clonotype was seen repeatedly, ten times or more. This sequence joins TRBV15 and TRBJ1-5, with D maybe TRBD1 (6 bases). V was clipped by 3 bases and J by 2 bases, with 17 bases between them. The CDR3 is 17 amino acids. Germline V gene sequence: CDR1 LNHNV, CDR2 YYDKDF (reference sequence). DNA for the CDR3: TGTGCCACCAGCAGGGACAGAAGTTCTTTTGGCAATCAGCCCCAGCATTTT. As protein: CATSRDRSSFGNQPQHF.

This clonotype turned up a few times. The V gene is TRBV2, the J gene TRBJ1-6; TRBD1 matches at 9 bases. The V and J ends lost 6 bases and 6 bases, in that order; junction bases with no gene match: 3. The CDR3 covers 14 residues. Germline V gene data show CDR1 as SNHLY and CDR2 as FYNNEI. This CDR3 reads CASRDRGGNSPLHF. CDR3 in DNA: TGTGCCAGCAGGGACAGGGGAGGTAATTCACCCCTCCACTTT.

The chain recombines TRBV27 with TRBJ1-2; D gene ambiguous. The CDR3 runs 15 residues. Germline V lookup: CDR1 MNHEY, CDR2 SMNVEV (reference sequence). Trimming shortened V by 3 bases and J by 2 bases, and 13 bases separated the two germline ends. The CDR3: CASSFGRISNYGYTF. CDR3 DNA: TGTGCCAGCAGTTTTGGGCGGATTTCGAACTATGGCTACACCTTC.

CDR3 protein: CASSRSGLGDRRYGYTF. The CDR3 bases are TGTGCCAGCAGTCGTTCCGGTTTGGGGGACAGGAGATATGGCTACACCTTC. The chain employs TRBV28 and TRBJ1-2, with 8 bases identical to TRBD1. Germline trimming cut 5 bases from V and 5 bases from J; bases unmatched to any gene: 16. In germline, CDR1 is MDHEN, CDR2 SYDVKM. CDR3 length: 17 residues.

This clonotype has just a few counts. The V call is TRBV4-3, the J call TRBJ2-3; 8 positions agree with TRBD2. Germline CDR1 LGHNA, CDR2 YSLEER. The length of the CDR3 is 17 residues. V shed 5 bases, J shed 8 bases, and the junction held 18 bases outside the gene matches. CDR3 protein: CASSGSGTSRPEGTQYF. CDR3 coding DNA: TGCGCCAGCAGCGGATCCGGGACTAGTCGCCCGGAGGGTACGCAGTATTTT.

This clonotype was counted at least ten times. The CDR3 nucleotides read TGTGCCAGCAGTCCCCTCTTACAGGGGGCGGATGGCTACACCTTC. It encodes CASSPLLQGADGYTF. The chain couples TRBV28 to TRBJ1-2; the match to TRBD1 covers 9 bases. V was pared by 5 bases and J by 6 bases, with 10 bases of the junction left unmatched. Germline CDR1 is MDHEN and CDR2 is SYDVKM. This CDR3 has 15 amino acids.

This clonotype was seen only a few times. The chain couples TRBV6-5 to TRBJ1-2, with D perhaps matching TRBD1 (5 bases). V lost 0 bases, J lost 7 bases, and 9 bases lay in between. This CDR3 has 13 residues. Germline V gene sequence: CDR1 MNHEY, CDR2 SVGAGI. The CDR3 coding sequence is TGTGCCAGCAGTTACTCGACAGCGACTGGCTACACCTTC. This sequence encodes CASSYSTATGYTF.

This clonotype was seen a handful of times. V is TRBV7-3 and J is TRBJ1-1; 12 bases are shared with TRBD1. The CDR3 covers 16 residues. The trim removed 4 bases at V and 0 bases at J, leaving 3 bases unmatched. Looked up from germline, CDR1 is SGHTA and CDR2 is FQGTGA. The chain's CDR3 is CASSSGQGAMNTEAFF. The CDR3 nucleotides read TGTGCCAGCAGCTCGGGACAGGGGGCTATGAACACTGAAGCTTTCTTT.

This clonotype has just a few counts. The V and J genes are TRBV20-1 and TRBJ1-6, with 10 bases aligning to TRBD1. This CDR3 has 15 residues. Looked up from germline, CDR1 is DFQATT and CDR2 is SNEGSKA (reference sequence). V shed 5 bases and J 5 bases; nucleotides not matched to a gene: 6. In DNA form, the CDR3 reads TGCAGTGCTCCGGGACAGGGGCCCCATAATTCACCCCTCCACTTT. Its translation is CSAPGQGPHNSPLHF.

At least ten counts were recorded for this clonotype. The V gene is TRBV12-3 or TRBV12-4, the J gene TRBJ1-2; 7 bases agree with TRBD1. Trimming at V came to 10 bases and at J to 8 bases, leaving 7 bases not matched to a gene. The CDR3 extends over 11 amino acids. The chain's CDR3 is CATSLGGGYTF. For the CDR3, the DNA is TGTGCCACCTCTTTAGGGGGCGGCTACACCTTC.

At least ten counts were recorded for this clonotype. This sequence joins TRBV7-2 and TRBJ1-6; D gene unclear. The CDR3 is made up of 16 amino acids. CDR1 is SGHTA, CDR2 FQGNSA, per germline. The V gene lost 5 bases and the J gene lost 5 bases, with 16 bases spanning the gap. CDR3 in amino acids: CASSPLSLNHNSPLHF. As DNA, the CDR3 is TGTGCCAGCAGCCCCCTGTCCTTGAACCATAATTCACCCCTCCACTTT.

This clonotype was counted at least ten times. The chain has TRBV12-3 or TRBV12-4 and TRBJ1-5; D might be TRBD1 (5 bases). The V end lost 5 bases, the J end lost 5 bases, and 16 bases lay between the germline ends. This CDR3 region has 15 residues. DNA of the CDR3: TGTGCCAGCAGTCGCTCCGGGACCGTTGATCAGCCCCAGCATTTT. It specifies CASSRSGTVDQPQHF.